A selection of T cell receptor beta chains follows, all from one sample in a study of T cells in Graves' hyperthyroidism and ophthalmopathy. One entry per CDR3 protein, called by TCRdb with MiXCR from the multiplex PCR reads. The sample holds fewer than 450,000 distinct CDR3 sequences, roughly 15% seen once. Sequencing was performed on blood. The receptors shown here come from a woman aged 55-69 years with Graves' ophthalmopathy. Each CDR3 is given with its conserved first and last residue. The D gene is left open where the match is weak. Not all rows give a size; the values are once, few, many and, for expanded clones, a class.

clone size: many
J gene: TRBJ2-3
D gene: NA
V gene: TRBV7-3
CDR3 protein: CASSFGGPGTDTQYF
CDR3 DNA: TGTGCCAGCAGCTTCGGGGGACCGGGTACAGATACGCAGTATTTT

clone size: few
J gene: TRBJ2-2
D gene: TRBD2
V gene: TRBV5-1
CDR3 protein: CASTLPIGTSGRNTGELFF
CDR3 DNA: TGCGCCAGCACCCTCCCCATAGGGACTAGCGGGAGGAACACCGGGGAGCTGTTTTTT

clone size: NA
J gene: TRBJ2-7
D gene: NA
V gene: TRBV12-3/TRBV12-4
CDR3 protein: CASTIRRAEQYF
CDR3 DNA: TGTGCCAGCACAATTAGGAGGGCCGAGCAGTACTTC

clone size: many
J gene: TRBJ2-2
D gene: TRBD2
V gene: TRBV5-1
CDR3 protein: CASSLIAGGNTGELFF
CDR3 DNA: TGCGCCAGCAGCTTGATTGCGGGAGGGAACACCGGGGAGCTGTTTTTT

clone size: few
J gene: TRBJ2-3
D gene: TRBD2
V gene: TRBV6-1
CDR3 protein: CASGSGSSTDTQYF
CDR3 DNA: TGTGCCAGCGGTAGCGGGTCTAGCACAGATACGCAGTATTTT

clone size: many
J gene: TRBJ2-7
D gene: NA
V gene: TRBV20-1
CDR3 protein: CSASSAARDPYEQYF
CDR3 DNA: TGCAGTGCTAGTAGTGCGGCCAGAGATCCTTACGAGCAGTACTTC

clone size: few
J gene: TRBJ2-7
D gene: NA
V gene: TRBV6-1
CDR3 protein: CASRFGTSWAEQYF
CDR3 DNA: TGTGCCAGCAGGTTCGGGACAAGCTGGGCCGAGCAGTACTTC

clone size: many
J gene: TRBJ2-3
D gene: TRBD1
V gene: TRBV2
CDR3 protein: CASIFDRDRDQYF
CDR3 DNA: TGTGCCAGCATATTTGACCGGGACAGGGACCAGTATTTT

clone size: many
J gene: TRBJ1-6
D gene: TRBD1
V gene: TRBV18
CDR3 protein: CASSPDRTSNSPLHF
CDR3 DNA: TGTGCCAGCTCACCGGACAGGACGTCGAATTCACCCCTCCACTTT

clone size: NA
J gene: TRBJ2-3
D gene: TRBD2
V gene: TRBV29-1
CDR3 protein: CSAPRSGLAGASTDTQYF
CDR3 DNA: TGCAGCGCCCCTCGGTCGGGACTAGCGGGCGCTAGCACAGATACGCAGTATTTT

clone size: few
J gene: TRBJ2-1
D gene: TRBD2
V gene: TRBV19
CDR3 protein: CASSIFASGSSYNEQFF
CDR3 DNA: TGTGCCAGTAGTATATTCGCTAGCGGGAGCTCCTACAATGAGCAGTTCTTC

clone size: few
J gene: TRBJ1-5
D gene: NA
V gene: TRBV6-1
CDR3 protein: CASSEQDISNQPQHF
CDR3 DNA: TGTGCCAGCAGTGAACAGGATATTAGCAATCAGCCCCAGCATTTT

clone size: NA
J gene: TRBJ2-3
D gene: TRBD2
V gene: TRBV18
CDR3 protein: CASSPVALAGGPDTQYF
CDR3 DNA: TGTGCCAGCTCACCAGTCGCCCTAGCGGGAGGGCCGGATACGCAGTATTTT

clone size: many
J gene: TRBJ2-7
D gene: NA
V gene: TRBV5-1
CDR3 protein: CASSRRQAVTYEQYF
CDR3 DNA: TGCGCCAGCAGCCGAAGACAGGCCGTTACCTACGAGCAGTACTTC

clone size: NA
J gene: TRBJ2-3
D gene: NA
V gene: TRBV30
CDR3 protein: CAWSLQRAADTQYF
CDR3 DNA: TGTGCCTGGAGCCTCCAGAGGGCCGCAGATACGCAGTATTTT

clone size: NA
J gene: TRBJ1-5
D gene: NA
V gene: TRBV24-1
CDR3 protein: CAISDVGGNQPQHF
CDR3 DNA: TGTGCCATCAGTGATGTAGGGGGCAATCAGCCCCAGCATTTT

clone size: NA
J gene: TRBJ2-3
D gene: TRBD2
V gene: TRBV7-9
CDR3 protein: CASSLNLAGGVADTQYF
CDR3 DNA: TGTGCCAGCAGCTTAAACCTAGCGGGAGGGGTGGCAGATACGCAGTATTTT

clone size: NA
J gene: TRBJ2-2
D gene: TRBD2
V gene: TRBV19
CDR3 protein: CASSIDWVAGYHGELFF
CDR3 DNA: TGTGCCAGTAGTATAGATTGGGTAGCGGGATATCACGGGGAGCTGTTTTTT

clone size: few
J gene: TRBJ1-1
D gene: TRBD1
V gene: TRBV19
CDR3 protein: CASIGGTGAFF
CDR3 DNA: TGTGCCAGTATTGGGGGGACAGGGGCTTTCTTT

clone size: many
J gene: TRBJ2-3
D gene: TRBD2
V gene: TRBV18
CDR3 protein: CASSSLAPSTDTQYF
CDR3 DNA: TGTGCCAGCTCGTCACTAGCGCCGAGCACAGATACGCAGTATTTT

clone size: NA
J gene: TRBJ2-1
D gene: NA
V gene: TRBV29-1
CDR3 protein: CSVDYSYNEQFF
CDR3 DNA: TGCAGCGTTGATTACTCCTACAATGAGCAGTTCTTC

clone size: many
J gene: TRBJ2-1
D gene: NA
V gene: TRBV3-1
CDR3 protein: CASSLAGEGRYNEQFF
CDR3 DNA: TGTGCCAGCAGCCTCGCAGGGGAGGGCCGTTACAATGAGCAGTTCTTC

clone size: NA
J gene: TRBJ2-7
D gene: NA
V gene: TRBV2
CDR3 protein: CASSERGVTYEQYF
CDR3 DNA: TGTGCCAGCAGTGAAAGGGGGGTCACCTACGAGCAGTACTTC

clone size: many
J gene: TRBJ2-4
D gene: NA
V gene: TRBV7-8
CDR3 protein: CASSSSGAKNIQYF
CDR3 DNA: TGTGCCAGCAGCTCCTCCGGAGCCAAAAACATTCAGTACTTC

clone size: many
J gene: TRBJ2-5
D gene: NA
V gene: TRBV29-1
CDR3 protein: CSVGEETQYF
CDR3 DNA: TGCAGCGTTGGTGAGGAGACCCAGTACTTC

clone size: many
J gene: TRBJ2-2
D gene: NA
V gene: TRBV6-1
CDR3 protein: CASSSPQGLGGELFF
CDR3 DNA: TGTGCCAGCAGTTCCCCCCAGGGACTGGGCGGGGAGCTGTTTTTT

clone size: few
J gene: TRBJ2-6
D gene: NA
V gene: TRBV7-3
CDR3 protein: CASSLEPVGVGANVLTF
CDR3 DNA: TGTGCCAGCAGCTTAGAGCCCGTCGGGGTTGGGGCCAACGTCCTGACTTTC

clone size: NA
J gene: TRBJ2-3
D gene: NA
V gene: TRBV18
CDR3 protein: CASSPWTVTDTQYF
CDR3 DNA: TGTGCCAGCTCACCATGGACAGTCACAGATACGCAGTATTTT

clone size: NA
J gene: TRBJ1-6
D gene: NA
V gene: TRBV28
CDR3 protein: CASTTSGAPRNPPLHF
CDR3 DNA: TGTGCCAGCACGACATCAGGAGCTCCTAGGAATCCACCCCTCCACTTT

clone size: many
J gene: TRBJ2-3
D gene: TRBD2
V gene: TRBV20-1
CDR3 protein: CSASGTMVSTDTQYF
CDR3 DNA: TGCAGTGCTTCCGGGACTATGGTTAGCACAGATACGCAGTATTTT

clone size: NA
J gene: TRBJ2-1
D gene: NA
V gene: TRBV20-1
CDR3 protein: CSARDGEVESSYNEQFF
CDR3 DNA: TGCAGTGCTAGAGATGGGGAAGTGGAAAGCTCCTACAATGAGCAGTTCTTC

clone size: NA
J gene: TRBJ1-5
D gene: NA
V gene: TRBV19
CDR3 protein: CASSRGGGNQPQHF
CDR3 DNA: TGTGCCAGTAGTCGTGGGGGGGGCAATCAGCCCCAGCATTTT

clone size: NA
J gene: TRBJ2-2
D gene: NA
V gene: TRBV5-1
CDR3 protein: CASSLEDKNTGELFF
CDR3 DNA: TGCGCCAGCAGCTTGGAGGACAAGAACACCGGGGAGCTGTTTTTT

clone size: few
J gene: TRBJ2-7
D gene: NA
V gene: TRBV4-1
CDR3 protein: CASSQVGSVEWLEQYF
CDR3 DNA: TGCGCCAGCAGCCAAGTGGGTAGCGTCGAGTGGCTCGAGCAGTACTTC

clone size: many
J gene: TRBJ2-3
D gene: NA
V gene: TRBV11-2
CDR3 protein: CASSLGSGLADTQYF
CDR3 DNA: TGTGCCAGCAGCTTAGGATCAGGGCTGGCAGATACGCAGTATTTT

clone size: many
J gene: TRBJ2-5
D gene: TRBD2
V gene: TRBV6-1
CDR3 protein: CASSYGLAGVETQYF
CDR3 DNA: TGTGCCAGCAGTTACGGACTAGCGGGAGTTGAGACCCAGTACTTC

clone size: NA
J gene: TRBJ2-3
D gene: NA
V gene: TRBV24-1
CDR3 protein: CATSGSTDTQYF
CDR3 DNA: TGTGCCACCAGTGGGAGCACAGATACGCAGTATTTT

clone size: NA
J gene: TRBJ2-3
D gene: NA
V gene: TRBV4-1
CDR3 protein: CASSQWGSRTDTQYF
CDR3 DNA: TGCGCCAGCAGCCAATGGGGATCCCGCACAGATACGCAGTATTTT

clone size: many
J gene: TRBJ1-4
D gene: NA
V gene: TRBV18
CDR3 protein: CASSPGTYEKLFF
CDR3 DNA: TGTGCCAGCTCGCCCGGGACCTATGAAAAACTGTTTTTT

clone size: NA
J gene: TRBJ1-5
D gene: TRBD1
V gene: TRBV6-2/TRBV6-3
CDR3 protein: CASTAPGTAQPQHF
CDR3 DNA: TGTGCCAGCACCGCCCCCGGGACAGCTCAGCCCCAGCATTTT

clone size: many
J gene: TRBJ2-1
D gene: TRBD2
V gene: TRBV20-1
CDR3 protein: CSARGQAGALREQFF
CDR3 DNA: TGCAGTGCTAGAGGGCAGGCGGGAGCCCTTCGTGAGCAGTTCTTC

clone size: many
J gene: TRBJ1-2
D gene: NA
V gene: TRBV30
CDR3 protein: CAWSVEGYGYTF
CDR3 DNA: TGTGCCTGGAGTGTGGAGGGATACGGCTACACCTTC

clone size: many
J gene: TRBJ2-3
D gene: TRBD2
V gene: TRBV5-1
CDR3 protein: CASDFGPGSGRTDTQYF
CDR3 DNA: TGCGCCAGCGACTTCGGTCCCGGTAGCGGGAGGACAGATACGCAGTATTTT

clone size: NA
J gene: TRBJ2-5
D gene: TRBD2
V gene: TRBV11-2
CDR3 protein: CASSLRTSGRAIETQYF
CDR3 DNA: TGTGCCAGCAGCCTACGGACTAGCGGGAGGGCTATAGAGACCCAGTACTTC

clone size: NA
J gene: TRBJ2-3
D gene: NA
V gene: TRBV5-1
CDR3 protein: CASSPGTDARADTQYF
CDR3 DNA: TGCGCCAGCAGCCCCGGGACGGACGCTCGGGCAGATACGCAGTATTTT

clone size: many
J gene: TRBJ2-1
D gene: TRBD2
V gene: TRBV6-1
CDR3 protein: CASSERAGGPNEQFF
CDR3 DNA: TGTGCCAGCAGTGAAAGGGCGGGAGGGCCCAATGAGCAGTTCTTC

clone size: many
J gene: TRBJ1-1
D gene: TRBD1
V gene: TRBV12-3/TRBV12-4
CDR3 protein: CASSLTWGQAQTGTEAFF
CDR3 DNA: TGTGCCAGCAGTTTAACCTGGGGACAGGCTCAAACCGGGACTGAAGCTTTCTTT

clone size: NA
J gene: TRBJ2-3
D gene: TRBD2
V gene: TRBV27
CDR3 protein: CASSSRLAGSPDTQYF
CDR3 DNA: TGTGCCAGCAGTTCAAGACTAGCGGGAAGTCCAGATACGCAGTATTTT

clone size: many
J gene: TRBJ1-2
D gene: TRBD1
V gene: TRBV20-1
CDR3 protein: CSALTGAGYTF
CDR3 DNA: TGCAGTGCCCTCACAGGGGCTGGCTACACCTTC

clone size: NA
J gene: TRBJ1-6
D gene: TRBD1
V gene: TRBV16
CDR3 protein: CASSQLTGGSSPLHF
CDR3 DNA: TGTGCCAGCAGCCAGCTGACAGGGGGCTCATCACCCCTCCACTTT

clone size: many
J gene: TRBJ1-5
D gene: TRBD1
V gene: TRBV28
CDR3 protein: CASSPQGDNQPQHF
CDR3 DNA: TGTGCCAGCAGCCCACAGGGGGACAATCAGCCCCAGCATTTT